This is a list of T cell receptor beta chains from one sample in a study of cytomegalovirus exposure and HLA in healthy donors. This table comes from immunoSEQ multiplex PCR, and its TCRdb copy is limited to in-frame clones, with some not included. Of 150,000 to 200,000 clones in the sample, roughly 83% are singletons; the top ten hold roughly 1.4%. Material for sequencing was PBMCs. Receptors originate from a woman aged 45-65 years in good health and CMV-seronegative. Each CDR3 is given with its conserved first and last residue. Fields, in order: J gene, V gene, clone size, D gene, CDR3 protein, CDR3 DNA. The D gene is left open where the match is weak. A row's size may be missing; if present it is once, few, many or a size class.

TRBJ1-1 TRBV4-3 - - CASSRTSETGAFF TGCGCCAGCAGCCGCACCTCGGAGACGGGAGCTTTCTTT
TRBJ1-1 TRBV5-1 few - CASSLAGEEAFF TGCGCCAGCAGCTTGGCCGGGGAAGAAGCTTTCTTT
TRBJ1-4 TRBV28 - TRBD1 CASSQQGNEKLFF TGTGCCAGCAGTCAACAGGGGAATGAAAAACTGTTTTTT
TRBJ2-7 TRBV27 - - CASSPLPFRQTLSYEQYF TGTGCCAGCAGTCCCCTACCCTTTAGGCAGACATTGTCCTACGAGCAGTACTTC
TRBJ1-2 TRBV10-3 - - CAISALPTDNYGYTF TGTGCCATCAGTGCCCTCCCTACAGATAACTATGGCTACACCTTC
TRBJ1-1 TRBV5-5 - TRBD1 CASSISGTGSRTEAFF TGTGCCAGCAGCATATCCGGGACAGGGAGTAGGACTGAAGCTTTCTTT
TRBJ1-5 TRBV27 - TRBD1 CASSGRRTGNSNQPQHF TGTGCCAGCAGTGGCCGTCGGACAGGCAATAGCAATCAGCCCCAGCATTTT
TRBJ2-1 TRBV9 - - CASSVANTGRDEQFF TGTGCCAGCAGCGTAGCTAACACAGGCCGGGATGAGCAGTTCTTC
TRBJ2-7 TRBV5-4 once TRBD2 CASSLGTRDTYEQYF TGTGCCAGCAGTCTCGGGACTAGGGACACCTACGAGCAGTACTTC
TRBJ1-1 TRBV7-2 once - CASSFDFSAVTEAFF TGTGCCAGCAGCTTCGATTTCAGTGCGGTCACTGAAGCTTTCTTT
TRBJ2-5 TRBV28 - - CASSLSGLQGKTQYF TGTGCCAGCAGTTTATCCGGGTTACAGGGAAAGACCCAGTACTTC
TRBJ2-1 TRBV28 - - CASSLAGLNEQFF TGTGCCAGCAGTTTAGCGGGGTTAAATGAGCAGTTCTTC
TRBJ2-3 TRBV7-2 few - CASSSRFTDTQYF TGTGCCAGCAGCTCGAGATTCACAGATACGCAGTATTTT
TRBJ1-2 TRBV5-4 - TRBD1 CASSLAPGTGGFYGYTF TGTGCCAGCAGCTTGGCACCCGGGACAGGGGGCTTCTATGGCTACACCTTC
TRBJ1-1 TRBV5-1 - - CASSEGGIEEAFF TGCGCCAGCAGCGAGGGAGGAATCGAGGAAGCTTTCTTT
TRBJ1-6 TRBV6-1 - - CASALYNSPLHF TGTGCCAGCGCCCTATATAATTCACCCCTCCACTTT
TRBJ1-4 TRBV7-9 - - CASSLRGGKLFF TGTGCCAGCAGCTTAAGGGGGGGAAAACTGTTTTTT
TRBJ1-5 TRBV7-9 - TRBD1 CASSQITGQGNQPQHF TGTGCCAGCAGCCAAATCACTGGACAGGGAAACCAGCCCCAGCATTTT
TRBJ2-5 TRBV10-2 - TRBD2 CASRALTSGKTQYF TGCGCCAGCAGAGCCTTGACTAGCGGGAAGACCCAGTACTTC
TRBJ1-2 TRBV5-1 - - CASSPGTSGYTF TGCGCCAGCAGCCCGGGGACTTCTGGCTACACCTTC